This entry describes one T cell receptor beta chain. Antigen unknown. The sample comes from a study of shared clonotypes between healthy human individuals. Study at large: A donor's plate count was three for CD4 naive and three for CD4 memory; CD8 naive had two and CD8 memory one.

The CDR3 loop spans 13 amino acids. V lost 5 bases to trimming and J lost 6 bases, with 13 bases between them. The germline gives CDR1 SNHLY, CDR2 FYNNEI. Assay: immunoSEQ multiplex PCR; the TCRdb copy retains only in-frame clones and omits some. This table holds millions of clones, more than 90% found once. General study findings and limits: Naive subsets usually exceeded memory subsets in estimated richness.

This TCR derives from a young man in good health. The sequenced sample consisted of naive CD4+ T cells sorted from blood. Noted subset: CD45RA+ positively selected. The chain recombines TRBV2 with TRBJ1-2; the D gene is possibly TRBD1 (5 bases). The CDR3 reads CASSLGRGNGYTF. DNA of the CDR3: TGTGCCAGCAGTTTAGGGAGGGGCAATGGCTACACCTTC.